The rows below give T cell receptor beta chains drawn from one sample of a study of blood T cell dynamics during melanoma immunotherapy. Repertoires were generated with immunoSEQ multiplex PCR, while TCRdb's copy carries only in-frame clones and drops some. Of about 4,900 clones in the sample, more than 70% were seen once. The sequencing here drew on blood, taken from a patient treated with checkpoint blockade. The receptors originated from a human donor with melanoma. The CDR3 runs from the conserved cysteine through the conserved F or W. The D gene is left open where the match is weak. The size entry is marked missing in some rows and otherwise reads once, few, many or a size class.

>TRBD2|TRBJ2-7|TRBV7-3|.
TGTGCCAGCAGCTTTCCGGCTAGCGGGACGAACGAGCAGTACTTC
CASSFPASGTNEQYF
>.|TRBJ1-5|TRBV19|.
TGTGCCAGTAGTATAGATCACTTGGGGGCTCCAAGCAATCAGCCCCAGCATTTT
CASSIDHLGAPSNQPQHF
>.|TRBJ2-1|TRBV5-1|.
TGCGCCAGCAGCGCCACGGCAGGGCTAACCTACAATGAGCAGTTCTTC
CASSATAGLTYNEQFF
>.|TRBJ2-5|TRBV19|.
TGTGCCAGTAGTCCCAAGAGTAGAGGGTCCGAGACCCAGTACTTC
CASSPKSRGSETQYF
>TRBD1|TRBJ2-1|TRBV14|.
TGTGCCAGCAGCCAACAGGGGGCGGTCCGGAATGAGCAGTTCTTC
CASSQQGAVRNEQFF
>TRBD1|TRBJ1-2|TRBV19|.
TGTGCCAGTAGTCCATGGGACAGGGGGCAGTTAGGGAACTATGGCTACACCTTC
CASSPWDRGQLGNYGYTF
>TRBD1|TRBJ2-1|TRBV18|.
TGTGCCAGCTCGGTTTTCGACAGGGGCTCCTACAATGAGCAGTTCTTC
CASSVFDRGSYNEQFF
>.|TRBJ2-5|TRBV27|.
TGTGCCAGCAGACCCGGGAGCGTAGACCGTGTGGAGACCCAGTACTTC
CASRPGSVDRVETQYF
>.|TRBJ2-1|TRBV4-2|.
TGTGCCAGCAGCCAAGATGTGGGGAGGCAGTTCTTC
CASSQDVGRQFF
>.|TRBJ2-7|TRBV10-3|.
TGTGCCATCAAATCCCGGGACGAAACTTACGAGCAGTACTTC
CAIKSRDETYEQYF
>.|TRBJ1-6|TRBV7-6|.
TGTGCCAGCAGCCGTTCCCCGGGGGTTTCACCCCTCCACTTT
CASSRSPGVSPLHF
>TRBD1|TRBJ1-4|TRBV4-2|.
TGTGCCAGCAGCGCCCGGACAGGTGGCTCTGAAAAACTGTTTTTT
CASSARTGGSEKLFF
>.|TRBJ1-5|TRBV19|.
TGTGCCAGTAGTCTTGGGGCAGCAAATCAGCCCCAGCATTTT
CASSLGAANQPQHF
>TRBD1|TRBJ1-2|TRBV6-5|.
TGTGCCAGCAGTCCCGACAGGGGGCAGTATGGCTACACCTTC
CASSPDRGQYGYTF
>.|TRBJ1-5|TRBV19|.
TGTGCCAGTAGTATAGAGAGGGACGGATACAATCAGCCCCAGCATTTT
CASSIERDGYNQPQHF
>.|TRBJ2-1|TRBV29-1|.
TGCAGCGCACGAGGGGCTGGGGGCTACAATGAGCAGTTCTTC
CSARGAGGYNEQFF
>.|TRBJ2-7|TRBV11-2|.
TGTGCCAGCAGCCCTGGGGCAGCCAGGCCCTACGAGCAGTACTTC
CASSPGAARPYEQYF
>TRBD2|TRBJ2-1|TRBV4-3|.
TGCGCCAGCAGCCAAGGGGGCGGGGGCTCCTACAATGAGCAGTTCTTC
CASSQGGGGSYNEQFF
>.|TRBJ1-2|TRBV18|.
TGTGCCAGCTCACCACAGGGAGTCGGAAACTATGGCTACACCTTC
CASSPQGVGNYGYTF
>TRBD1|TRBJ2-7|TRBV7-9|few
TGTGCCAGCAGCCCGACACCGGGACAGGACTCCTACGAGCAGTACTTC
CASSPTPGQDSYEQYF
>.|TRBJ2-1|TRBV11-3|.
TGTGCCAGCAGCTTAGAAGCTCTAGTGGGATCTCGGTTCTTC
CASSLEALVGSRFF
>TRBD1|TRBJ2-7|TRBV5-5|few
TGTGCCAGCAGCACGGGACAGGGGGTCAGGGGCACCTACGAGCAGTACTTC
CASSTGQGVRGTYEQYF
>.|TRBJ1-1|TRBV19|.
TGTGCCAGCTCTGACAGGCTGAACACTGAAGCTTTCTTT
CASSDRLNTEAFF
>TRBD2|TRBJ2-7|TRBV15|.
TGTGCCACCAGCAGCCAGCGGGACCTCCTTTACGAGCAGTACTTC
CATSSQRDLLYEQYF
>.|TRBJ2-5|TRBV11-3|once
TGTGCCAGCAGCTTTTACGGCCCGACGGCGCAAGAGACCCAGTACTTC
CASSFYGPTAQETQYF
>TRBD2|TRBJ2-1|TRBV5-5|.
TGTGCCAGCAGCTCCCAAGCGGGAGGGTCCTACAATGAGCAGTTCTTC
CASSSQAGGSYNEQFF
>.|TRBJ2-1|TRBV5-4|.
TGTGCCAGCAGCTTCGATATTTACAGGGCCGGGGAGCAGTTCTTC
CASSFDIYRAGEQFF
>TRBD2|TRBJ2-1|TRBV27|.
TGTGCCAGCAGTTTACTAGCGGACAATGAGCAGTTCTTC
CASSLLADNEQFF
>TRBD2|TRBJ2-5|TRBV6-6|.
TGTGCCAGCAGCCCCCGAGCGGCTAGCGGGAAAGAGACCCAGTACTTC
CASSPRAASGKETQYF
>.|TRBJ2-1|TRBV19|.
TGTGCCAGTACTTCGCGTAATGAGCAGTTCTTC
CASTSRNEQFF
>TRBD1|TRBJ2-7|TRBV5-1|.
TGCGCCAGCAGCTTGGAGGGGGCTCCTGAGCAGTACTTC
CASSLEGAPEQYF
>.|TRBJ2-1|TRBV12-1|.
TGTGCCAGCAGCCAAGGATGCAATGAGCAGTTCTTC
CASSQGCNEQFF
>TRBD2|TRBJ2-7|TRBV11-2|.
TGTGCCAGCAGCTTAGGGCTAGCGGCTACCTACGAGCAGTACTTC
CASSLGLAATYEQYF
>.|TRBJ2-3|TRBV29-1|.
TGCAGCGTTGTTGGCGGTAGCGTTAGCACAGATACGCAGTATTTT
CSVVGGSVSTDTQYF
>TRBD2|TRBJ2-7|TRBV6-9|.
TGTGCCAGCAGTTACGGGAGCGGGAGTGGCTACGAGCAGTACTTC
CASSYGSGSGYEQYF
>.|TRBJ2-7|TRBV18|.
TGTGCCAGCTCACCCTCCGGGGTCCCAGGCGAGCAGTACTTC
CASSPSGVPGEQYF
>TRBD1|TRBJ1-1|TRBV19|.
TGTGCCAGTATGAGACACAGGGGGGATAACACTGAAGCTTTCTTT
CASMRHRGDNTEAFF
>.|TRBJ2-1|TRBV10-3|.
TGTGCCATCACGCCAGGGCCGATGTATGAGCAGTTCTTC
CAITPGPMYEQFF
>.|TRBJ2-7|TRBV29-1|.
TGCAGCGTGAAATCCTACGAGCAGTACTTC
CSVKSYEQYF
>TRBD2|TRBJ2-1|TRBV11-3|.
TGTGCCAGCAGCTTACTAGCGGGAGGGGTGAACAATGAGCAGTTCTTC
CASSLLAGGVNNEQFF
>TRBD1|TRBJ2-7|TRBV7-9|.
TGTGCCAGCAGCCCCGGGACAGGGGGCGAGCAGTACTTC
CASSPGTGGEQYF
>.|TRBJ1-3|TRBV5-6|.
TGTGCCAGCAGCTCAGAAGACCGACTCTCTGGAAACACCATATATTTT
CASSSEDRLSGNTIYF
>.|TRBJ2-7|TRBV5-1|.
TGCGCCAGCAGCTTGGCCGGACAGAACTACGAGCAGTACTTC
CASSLAGQNYEQYF
>.|TRBJ1-5|TRBV7-5|.
TGTGCCAGAAGCCCGGGACGCCTGAAGGGGCCCCAGCATTTT
CARSPGRLKGPQHF
>.|TRBJ1-4|TRBV29-1|.
TGCAGCGTTGCGGACGAAAAACTGTTTTTT
CSVADEKLFF
>TRBD1|TRBJ1-2|TRBV10-3|once
TGTGCCATCAGTGACCCCCCCGGCCGGGACAGGGGTGTTGACTACACCTTC
CAISDPPGRDRGVDYTF
>.|TRBJ1-2|TRBV5-6|.
TGTGCCAGCAGCTTGGAAGGCAGGCTTTTTGGCTACACCTTC
CASSLEGRLFGYTF
>.|TRBJ2-3|TRBV7-3|.
TGTGCCAGCAGCTTATCGATTGGCGGGGGACAGCGGGATACGCAGTATTTT
CASSLSIGGGQRDTQYF
>.|TRBJ2-3|TRBV5-1|.
TGCGCCAGCAGCTTGGGGGGCGGGACAAGCACAGATACGCAGTATTTT
CASSLGGGTSTDTQYF
>TRBD1|TRBJ1-2|TRBV2|.
TGTGCCAGCAGTCCTATCGGGACAGGGGTCCCCCAACGGTTGGGTGACTATGGCTACACCTTC
CASSPIGTGVPQRLGDYGYTF
>TRBD2|TRBJ2-1|TRBV5-1|.
TGCGCCAGCAACGAACTAGCGGACAGCTCCTACAATGAGCAGTTCTTC
CASNELADSSYNEQFF
>.|TRBJ2-7|TRBV6-1|.
TGTGCCAGCAGTGGCTACTACGAGCAGTACTTC
CASSGYYEQYF
>.|TRBJ1-2|TRBV7-3|.
TGTGCCAGCAGCTTAATGGCAGGAGGGTATTATGGCTACACCTTC
CASSLMAGGYYGYTF
>TRBD2|TRBJ2-2|TRBV5-1|.
TGCGCCAGCAGCCAGCGGGAGCGGGGTATTTCCGGGGAGCTGTTTTTT
CASSQRERGISGELFF
>.|TRBJ2-1|TRBV2|.
TGTGCCAGCACCAGACAGCGGCCGAGCAATGAGCAGTTCTTC
CASTRQRPSNEQFF
>TRBD2|TRBJ2-1|TRBV7-9|.
TGTGCCAGCAGCTTAGGTCCCCGGGAGGGCCGCACTGAGCAGTTCTTC
CASSLGPREGRTEQFF
>.|TRBJ2-3|TRBV29-1|few
TGCAGCGTTGAGAACAGCGGAGCAGATACGCAGTATTTT
CSVENSGADTQYF
>TRBD1|TRBJ2-7|TRBV5-1|.
TGCGCCAGCAGCTTGTCGGGACAGGGAATGAGGTACGAGCAGTACTTC
CASSLSGQGMRYEQYF
>.|TRBJ1-1|TRBV7-8|.
TGTGCCAGCAGCTTATTGGGGGCGAACACTGAAGCTTTCTTT
CASSLLGANTEAFF
>.|TRBJ2-2|TRBV7-7|.
TGTGCTAGCAGCAAGGACGCCACCGGGGAGCTGTTTTTT
CASSKDATGELFF